This T cell receptor beta chain appears in the sequencing data of a study of T cell responses to AZD1222 COVID-19 vaccine. Whole-study results and caveats: Clonal diversity may have been underestimated in mostly white British donors.

Combined were second doses at about 4 or about 12 weeks. TCRdb keeps only in-frame clones here, not all; method: immunoSEQ multiplex PCR. The sample has 120,000 to 150,000 clones; approximately 89% are singletons. The CDR3 loop spans 15 amino acids. V lost 0 bases and J lost 4, with 12 bases in between. Germline V gene lookup returns CDR1 SGDLS and CDR2 YYNGEE. A remark on this clone: Its antigen is not identified.

This clonotype was obtained from an adult who received the AZD1222 COVID-19 vaccine. The input for sequencing was peripheral blood, taken 28 days after the second AZD1222 dose. The chain is built from TRBV9 and TRBJ2-3; D ambiguous. CDR3 sequence: CASSVAGSFADTQYF. The CDR3 bases are TGTGCCAGCAGCGTAGCGGGTAGTTTCGCAGATACGCAGTATTTT. Full variable domain (remainder filled in from reference TRBV9 and TRBJ2-3): DSGVTQTPKHLITATGQRVTLRCSPRSGDLSVYWYQQSLDQGLQFLIQYYNGEERAKGNILERFSAQQFPDLHSELNLSSLELGDSALYFCASSVAGSFADTQYFGPGTRLTVL.